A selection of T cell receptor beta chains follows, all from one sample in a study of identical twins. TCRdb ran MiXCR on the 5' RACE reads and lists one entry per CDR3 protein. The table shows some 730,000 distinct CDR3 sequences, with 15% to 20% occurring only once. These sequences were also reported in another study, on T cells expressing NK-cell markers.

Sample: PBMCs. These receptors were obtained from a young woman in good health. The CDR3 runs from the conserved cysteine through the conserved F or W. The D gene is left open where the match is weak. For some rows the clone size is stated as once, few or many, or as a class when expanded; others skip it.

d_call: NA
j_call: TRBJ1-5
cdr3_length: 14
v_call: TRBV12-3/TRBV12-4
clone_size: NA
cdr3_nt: TGTGCCAGCAGTTTAAGGGGGTTCGTCCAGCCCCAGCATTTT
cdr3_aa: CASSLRGFVQPQHF

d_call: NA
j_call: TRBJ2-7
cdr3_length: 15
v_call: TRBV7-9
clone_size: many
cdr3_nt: TGTGCCAGCAGCTTAGAGGCGGGGAGCTCCTACGAGCAGTACTTC
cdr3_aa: CASSLEAGSSYEQYF

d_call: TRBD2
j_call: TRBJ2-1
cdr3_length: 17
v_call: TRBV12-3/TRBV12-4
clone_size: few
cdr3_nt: TGTGCCAGCAGTTTTGGGGCTAGCGGGAGGTTCTACAATGAGCAGTTCTTC
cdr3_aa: CASSFGASGRFYNEQFF

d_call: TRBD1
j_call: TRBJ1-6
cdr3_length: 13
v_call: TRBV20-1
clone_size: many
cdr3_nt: TGCAGTGCTCGGGGACAGGGGAAATCACCCCTCCACTTT
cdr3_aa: CSARGQGKSPLHF

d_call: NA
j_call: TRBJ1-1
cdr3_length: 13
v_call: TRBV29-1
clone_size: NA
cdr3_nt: TGCAGCGTTGCCCAGAAGCAGAACACTGAAGCTTTCTTT
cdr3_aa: CSVAQKQNTEAFF

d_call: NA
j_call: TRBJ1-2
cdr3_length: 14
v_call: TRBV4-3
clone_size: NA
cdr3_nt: TGCGCCAGCAGCCAAGATTGGGGGAGCAATGGCTACACCTTC
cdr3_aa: CASSQDWGSNGYTF

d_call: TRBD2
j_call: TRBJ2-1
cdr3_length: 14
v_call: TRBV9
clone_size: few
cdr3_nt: TGTGCCAGCAGCCCTTGGACTAGTCTCAATGAGCAGTTCTTC
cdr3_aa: CASSPWTSLNEQFF

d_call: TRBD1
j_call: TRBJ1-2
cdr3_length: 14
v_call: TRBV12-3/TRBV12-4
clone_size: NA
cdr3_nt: TGTGCCAGCAGTTTAGGGGACAGGGGGGATGGCTACACCTTC
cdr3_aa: CASSLGDRGDGYTF

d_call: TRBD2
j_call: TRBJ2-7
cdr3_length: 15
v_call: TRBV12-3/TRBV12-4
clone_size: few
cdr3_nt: TGTGCCAGCAAGAGGAGCGGGGGGCAATCTTACGAGCAGTACTTC
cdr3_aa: CASKRSGGQSYEQYF

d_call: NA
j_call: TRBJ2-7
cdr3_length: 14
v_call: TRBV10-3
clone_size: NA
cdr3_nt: TGTGCCATCAGTGGGGGGAAGGCTCCTCTCGAGCAGTACTTC
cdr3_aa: CAISGGKAPLEQYF

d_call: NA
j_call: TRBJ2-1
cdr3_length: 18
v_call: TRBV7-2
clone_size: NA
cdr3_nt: TGTGCCAGCAGCTTACCCCGAAGCGCGGGAAGCTCCTACAATGAGCAGTTCTTC
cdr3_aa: CASSLPRSAGSSYNEQFF

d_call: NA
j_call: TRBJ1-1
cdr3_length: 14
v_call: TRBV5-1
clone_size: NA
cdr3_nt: TGCGCCAGCAGCTTGGTAGGAGGAAAAGAAGAAGCTTTCTTT
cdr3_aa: CASSLVGGKEEAFF

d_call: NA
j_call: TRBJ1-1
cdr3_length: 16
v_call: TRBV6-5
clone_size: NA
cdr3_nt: TGTGCCAGCAGTTATTGGCAGGGCGGTATGAACACTGAAGCTTTCTTT
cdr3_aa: CASSYWQGGMNTEAFF

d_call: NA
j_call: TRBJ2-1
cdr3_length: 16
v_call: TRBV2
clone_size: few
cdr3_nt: TGTGCCAGCACTCTCCTAGGCCGCCAATCCTACAATGAGCAGTTCTTC
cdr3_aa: CASTLLGRQSYNEQFF

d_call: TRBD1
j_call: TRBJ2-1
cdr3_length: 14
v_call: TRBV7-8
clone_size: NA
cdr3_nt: TGTGCCAGCAGATGGGACAGACGGGGCAATGAGCAGTTCTTC
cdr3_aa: CASRWDRRGNEQFF

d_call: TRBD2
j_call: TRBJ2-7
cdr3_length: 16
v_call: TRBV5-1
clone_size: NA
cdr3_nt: TGCGCCAGCAGCCCGGGGGGGGTACCATGGAGATACGAGCAGTACTTC
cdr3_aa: CASSPGGVPWRYEQYF

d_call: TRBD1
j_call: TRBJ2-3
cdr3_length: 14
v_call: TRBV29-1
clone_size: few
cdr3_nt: TGCAGCGTCAGGGACAGGGGCGTGACAGATACGCAGTATTTT
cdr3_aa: CSVRDRGVTDTQYF

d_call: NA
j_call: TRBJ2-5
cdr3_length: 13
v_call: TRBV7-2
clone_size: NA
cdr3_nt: TGTGCCAGCAGCATCAGGGTACGAGAGACCCAGTACTTC
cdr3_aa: CASSIRVRETQYF

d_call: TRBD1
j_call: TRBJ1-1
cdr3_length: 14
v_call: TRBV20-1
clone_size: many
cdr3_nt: TGCAGTGCTAGAAGGACAGGGGAAAACACTGAAGCTTTCTTT
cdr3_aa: CSARRTGENTEAFF

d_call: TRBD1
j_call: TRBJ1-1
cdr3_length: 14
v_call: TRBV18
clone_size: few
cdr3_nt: TGTGCCAGCTCAGCGGGACAGGGAGGAACTGAAGCTTTCTTT
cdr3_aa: CASSAGQGGTEAFF

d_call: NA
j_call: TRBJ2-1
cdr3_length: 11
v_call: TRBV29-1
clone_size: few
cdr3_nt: TGCAGCGTTGGGACACCCGGAAAGCAGTTCTTC
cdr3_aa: CSVGTPGKQFF

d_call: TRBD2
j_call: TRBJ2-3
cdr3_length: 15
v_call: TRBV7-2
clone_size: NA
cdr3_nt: TGTGCCAGCAGCCCTGAGCGGGAGTGGGAAGATACGCAGTATTTT
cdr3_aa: CASSPEREWEDTQYF

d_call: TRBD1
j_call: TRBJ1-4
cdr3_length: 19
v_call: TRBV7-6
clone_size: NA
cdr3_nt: TGTGCCAGCAGCTTAGCGCAGGGGACAGTAGCTTCAACTAATGAAAAACTGTTTTTT
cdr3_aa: CASSLAQGTVASTNEKLFF

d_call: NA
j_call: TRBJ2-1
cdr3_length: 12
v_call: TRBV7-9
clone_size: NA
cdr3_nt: TGTGCCAGCGCGCGGGAATCGGTGGAGCAGTTCTTC
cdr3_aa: CASARESVEQFF

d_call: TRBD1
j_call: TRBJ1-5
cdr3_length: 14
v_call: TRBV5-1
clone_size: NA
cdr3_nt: TGCGCCAGCAGCTTGGCGACAGGGCAGGGGCCCCAGCATTTT
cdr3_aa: CASSLATGQGPQHF

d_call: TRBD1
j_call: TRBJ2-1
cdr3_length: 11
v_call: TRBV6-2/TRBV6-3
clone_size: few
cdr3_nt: TGTGCCAGCAGCGGGACAGGGGGGTCGTTCTTC
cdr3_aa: CASSGTGGSFF

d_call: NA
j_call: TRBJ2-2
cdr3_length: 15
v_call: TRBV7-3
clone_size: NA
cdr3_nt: TGTGCCAGCAGCTTAAACACAGGGAACACCGGGGAGCTGTTTTTT
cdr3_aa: CASSLNTGNTGELFF

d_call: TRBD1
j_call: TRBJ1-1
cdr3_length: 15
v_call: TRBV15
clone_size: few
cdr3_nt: TGTGCCACCAGCAGAGGGGGGACAGGGAACACTGAAGCTTTCTTT
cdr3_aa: CATSRGGTGNTEAFF

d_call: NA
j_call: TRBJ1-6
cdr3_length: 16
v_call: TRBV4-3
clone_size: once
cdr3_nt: TGCGCCAGCAGCCAAGAACTCCGGCAGGGAGGCTCACCCCTCCACTTT
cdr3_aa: CASSQELRQGGSPLHF

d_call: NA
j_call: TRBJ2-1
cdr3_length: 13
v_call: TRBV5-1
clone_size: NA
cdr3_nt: TGCGCCAGCTGGGCCTTGGCAGCGGATAAGCAGTTCTTC
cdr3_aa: CASWALAADKQFF

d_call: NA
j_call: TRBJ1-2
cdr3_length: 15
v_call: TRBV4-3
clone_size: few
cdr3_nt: TGCGCCAGCAGCCAAGAAACAGGGCGGGTCAGCGGCTACACCTTC
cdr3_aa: CASSQETGRVSGYTF

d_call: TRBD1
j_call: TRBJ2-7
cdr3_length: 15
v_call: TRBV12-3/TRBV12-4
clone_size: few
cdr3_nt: TGTGCCAGCAGCCCGACAGGGGCCCTGACCTACGAGCAGTACTTC
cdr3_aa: CASSPTGALTYEQYF

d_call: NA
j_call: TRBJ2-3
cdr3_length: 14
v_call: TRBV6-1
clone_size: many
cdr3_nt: TGTGCCAGCAGCCCCGGGACGTACACAGATACGCAGTATTTT
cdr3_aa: CASSPGTYTDTQYF

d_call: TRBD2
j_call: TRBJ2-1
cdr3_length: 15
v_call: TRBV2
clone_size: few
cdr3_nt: TGTGCCAGCAGCGAACGTAGCGGGGGGGCTACTGAGCAGTTCTTC
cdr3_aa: CASSERSGGATEQFF

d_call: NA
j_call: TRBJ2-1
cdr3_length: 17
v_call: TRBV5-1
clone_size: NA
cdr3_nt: TGCGCCAGCAGCTTGGGGGTTGCGGAGTGGGGCTACAATGAGCAGTTCTTC
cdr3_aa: CASSLGVAEWGYNEQFF

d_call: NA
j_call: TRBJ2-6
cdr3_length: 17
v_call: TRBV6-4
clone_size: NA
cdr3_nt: TGTGCCAGCAGTGGTCCGGACCGGGGGTCCGGGGCCAACGTCCTGACTTTC
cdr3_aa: CASSGPDRGSGANVLTF

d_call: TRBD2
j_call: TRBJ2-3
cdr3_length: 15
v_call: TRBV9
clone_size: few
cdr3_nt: TGTGCCAGCAGCGCCGCGCGGGGGGGACAAGATACGCAGTATTTT
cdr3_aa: CASSAARGGQDTQYF

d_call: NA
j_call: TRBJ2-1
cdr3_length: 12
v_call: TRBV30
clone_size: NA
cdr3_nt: TGTGCCTGGAGTGTTAAAGGTAATGAGCAGTTCTTC
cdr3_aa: CAWSVKGNEQFF

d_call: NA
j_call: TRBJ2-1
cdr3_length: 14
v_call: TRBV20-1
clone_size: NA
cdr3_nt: TGCAGTGCTAGTTTAGGGGCTAGAAACAATGAGCAGTTCTTC
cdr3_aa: CSASLGARNNEQFF

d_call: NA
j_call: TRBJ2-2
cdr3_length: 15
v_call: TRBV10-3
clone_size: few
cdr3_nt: TGTGCCATCAGCGACTGGGGGAGAAGCACCGGGGAGCTGTTTTTT
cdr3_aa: CAISDWGRSTGELFF

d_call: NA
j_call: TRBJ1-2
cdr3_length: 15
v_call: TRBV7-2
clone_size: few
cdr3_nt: TGTGCCAGCAGCGGCCGGGGGGGCGGTACTCATGGCTACACCTTC
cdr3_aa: CASSGRGGGTHGYTF

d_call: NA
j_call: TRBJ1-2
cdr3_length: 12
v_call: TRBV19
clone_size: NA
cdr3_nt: TGTGCCAGTAGTATGGGGGCGGCTGGCTACACCTTC
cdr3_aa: CASSMGAAGYTF

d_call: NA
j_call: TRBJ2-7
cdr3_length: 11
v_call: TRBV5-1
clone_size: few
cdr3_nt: TGCGCCAGCACCTTTGAAGGGAAGCAGTACTTC
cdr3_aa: CASTFEGKQYF

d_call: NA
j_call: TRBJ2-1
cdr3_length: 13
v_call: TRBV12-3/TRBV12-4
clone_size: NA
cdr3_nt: TGTGCCAGCACCCCCCCCCTCGGCGATGAGCAGTTCTTC
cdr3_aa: CASTPPLGDEQFF

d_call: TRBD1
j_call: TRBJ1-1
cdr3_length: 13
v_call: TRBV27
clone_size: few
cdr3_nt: TGTGCCAGCAGGGGATCGACAGGGGCGGCCGCTTTCTTT
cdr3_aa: CASRGSTGAAAFF

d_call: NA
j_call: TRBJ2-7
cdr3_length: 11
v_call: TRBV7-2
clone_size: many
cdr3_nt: TGTGCCAGCAGACTAGGTTACGAGCAGTACTTC
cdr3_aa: CASRLGYEQYF

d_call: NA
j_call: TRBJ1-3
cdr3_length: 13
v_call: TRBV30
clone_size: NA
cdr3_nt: TGTGCCTGGAGAAAACCCTCTGGAAACACCATATATTTT
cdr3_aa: CAWRKPSGNTIYF

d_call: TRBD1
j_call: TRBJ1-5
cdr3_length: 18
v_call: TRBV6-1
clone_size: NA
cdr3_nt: TGTGCCAGCGGCTGGGGAAGCGGGACAGGGCTTGGCAATCAGCCCCAGCATTTT
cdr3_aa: CASGWGSGTGLGNQPQHF

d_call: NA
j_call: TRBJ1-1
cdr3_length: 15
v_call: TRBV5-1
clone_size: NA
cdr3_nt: TGCGCCAGCAGCGCCAAAAGTCCCTCGAACACTGAAGCTTTCTTT
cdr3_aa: CASSAKSPSNTEAFF

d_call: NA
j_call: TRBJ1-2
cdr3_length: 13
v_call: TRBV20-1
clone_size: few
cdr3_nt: TGCAGTGCTTTAGTCCAGGGTAACTATGGCTACACCTTC
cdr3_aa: CSALVQGNYGYTF

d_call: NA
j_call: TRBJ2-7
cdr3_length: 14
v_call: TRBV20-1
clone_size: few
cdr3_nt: TGCAGTGCTAGAGACAAGGGGTCCTTCTACGAGCAGTACTTC
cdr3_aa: CSARDKGSFYEQYF